These T cell receptor beta chains were read from a single sample in a study of cytomegalovirus exposure and HLA in healthy donors. Profiled with immunoSEQ multiplex PCR; TCRdb holds only in-frame clones, not every one. The sample lists under 200,000 clones; roughly 73% were seen once. The specimen was PBMCs. Source of these receptors: a female donor in good health and CMV-seronegative. Each CDR3 is given with its conserved first and last residue. D genes are given only for firm matches. The size field is filled for only some rows; it gives once, few, many or a size class.

v_call: TRBV4-1
clone_size: NA
cdr3_length: 17
j_call: TRBJ1-2
d_call: NA
cdr3_nt: TGCGCCAGCAGCCCCCAACCCCTAGGACAGCTCAACTATGGCTACACCTTC
cdr3_aa: CASSPQPLGQLNYGYTF

v_call: TRBV11-2
clone_size: NA
cdr3_length: 15
j_call: TRBJ2-5
d_call: TRBD2
cdr3_nt: TGTGCCAGCAGCTTAAGCGGGGGGGCCTTGGAGACCCAGTACTTC
cdr3_aa: CASSLSGGALETQYF

v_call: TRBV5-8
clone_size: NA
cdr3_length: 15
j_call: TRBJ2-3
d_call: NA
cdr3_nt: TGTGCCAGCAGCTTGGCGGTCACCAGCACAGATACGCAGTATTTT
cdr3_aa: CASSLAVTSTDTQYF

v_call: TRBV6-5
clone_size: NA
cdr3_length: 15
j_call: TRBJ1-1
d_call: NA
cdr3_nt: TGTGCCAGCAGTTCACCCTCGGGGTCCAGCACTGAAGCTTTCTTT
cdr3_aa: CASSSPSGSSTEAFF

v_call: TRBV28
clone_size: NA
cdr3_length: 16
j_call: TRBJ1-3
d_call: TRBD1
cdr3_nt: TGTGCCAGCAGTTTGGGGACAGGAGCCTCTGGAAACACCATATATTTT
cdr3_aa: CASSLGTGASGNTIYF

v_call: TRBV21-1
clone_size: NA
cdr3_length: 15
j_call: TRBJ1-2
d_call: NA
cdr3_nt: TGTGCCAGCAGCAAAGCAAGCAGCCCTAGAGATGGCTACACCTTC
cdr3_aa: CASSKASSPRDGYTF

v_call: TRBV18
clone_size: NA
cdr3_length: 17
j_call: TRBJ2-3
d_call: TRBD1
cdr3_nt: TGTGCCAGCTCACCCGTGACAGGGCGTCCCCGCACAGATACGCAGTATTTT
cdr3_aa: CASSPVTGRPRTDTQYF

v_call: TRBV29-1
clone_size: once
cdr3_length: 13
j_call: TRBJ1-1
d_call: TRBD1
cdr3_nt: TGCAGCGTTGTTCAGGGGGGAAACACTGAAGCTTTCTTT
cdr3_aa: CSVVQGGNTEAFF

v_call: TRBV29-1
clone_size: NA
cdr3_length: 11
j_call: TRBJ1-3
d_call: NA
cdr3_nt: TGCAGCGTTCGGGGGGTAGACACCATATATTTT
cdr3_aa: CSVRGVDTIYF

v_call: TRBV11-3
clone_size: NA
cdr3_length: 15
j_call: TRBJ2-7
d_call: TRBD2
cdr3_nt: TGTGCCAGCAGCCCGACTAGCGGGAGGACCCACGAGCAGTACTTC
cdr3_aa: CASSPTSGRTHEQYF

v_call: TRBV7-9
clone_size: NA
cdr3_length: 13
j_call: TRBJ1-5
d_call: NA
cdr3_nt: TGTGCCAGCAGTAGACAGTGGAATCAGCCCCAGCATTTT
cdr3_aa: CASSRQWNQPQHF

v_call: TRBV5-1
clone_size: NA
cdr3_length: 14
j_call: TRBJ2-5
d_call: TRBD2
cdr3_nt: TGCGCCAGCAGCTTGAGGGGACTACAAGAGACCCAGTACTTC
cdr3_aa: CASSLRGLQETQYF

v_call: TRBV7-9
clone_size: NA
cdr3_length: 12
j_call: TRBJ1-2
d_call: NA
cdr3_nt: TGTGCCAGCAGCTTCAGGGACTATGGCTACACCTTC
cdr3_aa: CASSFRDYGYTF

v_call: TRBV15
clone_size: NA
cdr3_length: 13
j_call: TRBJ2-7
d_call: TRBD2
cdr3_nt: TGTGCCACCAGCAGAGGTTGGGAGGGCGAGCAGTACTTC
cdr3_aa: CATSRGWEGEQYF

v_call: TRBV19
clone_size: NA
cdr3_length: 16
j_call: TRBJ1-2
d_call: TRBD1
cdr3_nt: TGTGCCAGTAGTACATCATGGGGACAGAGGGGCTATGGCTACACCTTC
cdr3_aa: CASSTSWGQRGYGYTF

v_call: TRBV11-3
clone_size: NA
cdr3_length: 13
j_call: TRBJ2-5
d_call: TRBD2
cdr3_nt: TGTGCCAGCAGCTTAGAGGGAGGGGAGACCCAGTACTTC
cdr3_aa: CASSLEGGETQYF

v_call: TRBV11-2
clone_size: NA
cdr3_length: 18
j_call: TRBJ2-1
d_call: TRBD1
cdr3_nt: TGTGCCAGCAGCGCCATTTCCCGGGACAGAGGCACTACTTATGAGCAGTTCTTC
cdr3_aa: CASSAISRDRGTTYEQFF

v_call: TRBV28
clone_size: NA
cdr3_length: 14
j_call: TRBJ1-6
d_call: NA
cdr3_nt: TGTGCCAGCCATGGAGGTGGAGGCTTATCACCCCTCCACTTT
cdr3_aa: CASHGGGGLSPLHF

v_call: TRBV28
clone_size: NA
cdr3_length: 15
j_call: TRBJ2-2
d_call: NA
cdr3_nt: TGTGCCAGCAGTTTATCGTTCCTGAACACCGGGGAGCTGTTTTTT
cdr3_aa: CASSLSFLNTGELFF

v_call: TRBV11-2
clone_size: NA
cdr3_length: 14
j_call: TRBJ2-7
d_call: NA
cdr3_nt: TGTGCCAGCCTTCCCGGGGGTAGCCCGAACGAGCAGTACTTC
cdr3_aa: CASLPGGSPNEQYF

v_call: TRBV30
clone_size: NA
cdr3_length: 16
j_call: TRBJ1-5
d_call: NA
cdr3_nt: TGTGCCTGGAGCGCCCTGGGCTTCTCGGGCAATCAGCCCCAGCATTTT
cdr3_aa: CAWSALGFSGNQPQHF

v_call: TRBV5-6
clone_size: NA
cdr3_length: 13
j_call: TRBJ2-7
d_call: NA
cdr3_nt: TGTGCCAGCAGCTTTGGGGCCAGGGACGAGCAGTACTTC
cdr3_aa: CASSFGARDEQYF

v_call: TRBV30
clone_size: NA
cdr3_length: 13
j_call: TRBJ2-7
d_call: TRBD2
cdr3_nt: TGTGCCTGGAGTCGGACTAGAGCCTACGAGCAGTACTTC
cdr3_aa: CAWSRTRAYEQYF

v_call: TRBV5-1
clone_size: few
cdr3_length: 14
j_call: TRBJ1-2
d_call: NA
cdr3_nt: TGCGCCAGCAGGACCCTACAGGGCTTCTATGGCTACACCTTC
cdr3_aa: CASRTLQGFYGYTF

v_call: TRBV28
clone_size: NA
cdr3_length: 15
j_call: TRBJ1-2
d_call: TRBD1
cdr3_nt: TGTGCCAGCAGTTCTCCGACAGGGGAGAGGTATGGCTACACCTTC
cdr3_aa: CASSSPTGERYGYTF

v_call: TRBV9
clone_size: NA
cdr3_length: 14
j_call: TRBJ2-1
d_call: TRBD2
cdr3_nt: TGTGCCAGCAGCCCTAGCGGGAGGGCTAATGAGCAGTTCTTC
cdr3_aa: CASSPSGRANEQFF

v_call: TRBV4-3
clone_size: NA
cdr3_length: 16
j_call: TRBJ1-4
d_call: TRBD1
cdr3_nt: TGCGCCAGCAGCCAAGGTATCGGGACAGCGAATGAAAAACTGTTTTTT
cdr3_aa: CASSQGIGTANEKLFF

v_call: TRBV5-1
clone_size: few
cdr3_length: 14
j_call: TRBJ2-3
d_call: NA
cdr3_nt: TGCGCCAGCAGCCTGGGACATGGCACAGATACGCAGTATTTT
cdr3_aa: CASSLGHGTDTQYF

v_call: TRBV30
clone_size: NA
cdr3_length: 17
j_call: TRBJ1-5
d_call: NA
cdr3_nt: TGTGCCTGGAGTTTAACCCAGGGTGGGGGGAATAATCAGCCCCAGCATTTT
cdr3_aa: CAWSLTQGGGNNQPQHF

v_call: TRBV5-6
clone_size: few
cdr3_length: 15
j_call: TRBJ1-4
d_call: NA
cdr3_nt: TGTGCCAGCAGCTTTGTGGACAGTGATAATGAAAAACTGTTTTTT
cdr3_aa: CASSFVDSDNEKLFF

v_call: TRBV4-2
clone_size: few
cdr3_length: 17
j_call: TRBJ1-5
d_call: NA
cdr3_nt: TGTGCCAGCAGCCAAGATGTTCCGCGAAGCAGCAATCAGCCCCAGCATTTT
cdr3_aa: CASSQDVPRSSNQPQHF

v_call: TRBV19
clone_size: NA
cdr3_length: 13
j_call: TRBJ2-4
d_call: NA
cdr3_nt: TGTGCCAGTAGTATGGCCACCCAAAACATTCAGTACTTC
cdr3_aa: CASSMATQNIQYF

v_call: TRBV4-2
clone_size: few
cdr3_length: 14
j_call: TRBJ2-3
d_call: NA
cdr3_nt: TGTGCCAGCAGTGGACATTCTAGCACAGATACGCAGTATTTT
cdr3_aa: CASSGHSSTDTQYF

v_call: TRBV2
clone_size: NA
cdr3_length: 15
j_call: TRBJ1-1
d_call: TRBD1
cdr3_nt: TGTGCCAGCAGTCCTCAGGGACAGGGGGGGACTGAAGCTTTCTTT
cdr3_aa: CASSPQGQGGTEAFF

v_call: TRBV11-2
clone_size: NA
cdr3_length: 15
j_call: TRBJ1-5
d_call: TRBD1
cdr3_nt: TGTGCCAGCAGCTTACAGACAGGGTCCAATCAGCCCCAGCATTTT
cdr3_aa: CASSLQTGSNQPQHF

v_call: TRBV27
clone_size: NA
cdr3_length: 15
j_call: TRBJ2-1
d_call: NA
cdr3_nt: TGTGCCAGCAGTTTGGGGCAGAACCCCTACAATGAGCAGTTCTTC
cdr3_aa: CASSLGQNPYNEQFF

v_call: TRBV27
clone_size: few
cdr3_length: 17
j_call: TRBJ2-1
d_call: TRBD2
cdr3_nt: TGTGCCAGCAGTTTATCGGTTGGGACTAGCGGGACCCTCCTGCAGTTCTTC
cdr3_aa: CASSLSVGTSGTLLQFF

v_call: TRBV2
clone_size: NA
cdr3_length: 15
j_call: TRBJ2-7
d_call: NA
cdr3_nt: TGTGCCAGCAGTGAAGCCAGCAGGGGCTCCTACGAGCAGTACTTC
cdr3_aa: CASSEASRGSYEQYF

v_call: TRBV15
clone_size: NA
cdr3_length: 15
j_call: TRBJ2-7
d_call: NA
cdr3_nt: TGTGCCACCAGCAGAGCCCTGGACAGCTCCTACGAGCAGTACTTC
cdr3_aa: CATSRALDSSYEQYF

v_call: TRBV5-1
clone_size: NA
cdr3_length: 13
j_call: TRBJ2-1
d_call: TRBD2
cdr3_nt: TGCGCCAGCAAACTAGCGGGAGGCAATGAGCAGTTCTTC
cdr3_aa: CASKLAGGNEQFF

v_call: TRBV7-2
clone_size: once
cdr3_length: 14
j_call: TRBJ2-1
d_call: TRBD1
cdr3_nt: TGTGCCAGCAGCCTCGGGACAGGTTACAGAGAGCAGTTCTTC
cdr3_aa: CASSLGTGYREQFF

v_call: TRBV7-2
clone_size: NA
cdr3_length: 16
j_call: TRBJ2-7
d_call: TRBD2
cdr3_nt: TGTGCCAGCAGCTCGTCACGGGGAGCGGGGACCTACGAGCAGTACTTC
cdr3_aa: CASSSSRGAGTYEQYF

v_call: TRBV27
clone_size: NA
cdr3_length: 15
j_call: TRBJ2-7
d_call: TRBD2
cdr3_nt: TGTGCCACCAGTTTACTAGCGGGAGAAAAGAACGAGCAGTACTTC
cdr3_aa: CATSLLAGEKNEQYF

v_call: TRBV13
clone_size: NA
cdr3_length: 15
j_call: TRBJ2-7
d_call: NA
cdr3_nt: TGTGCCAGCAGCCGTCTGGGCGGGACCTCCTACGAGCAGTACTTC
cdr3_aa: CASSRLGGTSYEQYF

v_call: TRBV7-6
clone_size: NA
cdr3_length: 15
j_call: TRBJ2-1
d_call: TRBD1
cdr3_nt: TGTGCCAGCAGCACCCGACAGGGAATAAACAATGAGCAGTTCTTC
cdr3_aa: CASSTRQGINNEQFF

v_call: TRBV29-1
clone_size: NA
cdr3_length: 14
j_call: TRBJ2-2
d_call: NA
cdr3_nt: TGCAGCGCTAAACCCCCAGGGAACACCGGGGAGCTGTTTTTT
cdr3_aa: CSAKPPGNTGELFF

v_call: TRBV13
clone_size: NA
cdr3_length: 14
j_call: TRBJ2-5
d_call: TRBD1
cdr3_nt: TGTGCCAGCAGCCCCCGGACAGGGGTAGAGACCCAGTACTTC
cdr3_aa: CASSPRTGVETQYF

v_call: TRBV5-1
clone_size: NA
cdr3_length: 14
j_call: TRBJ2-4
d_call: NA
cdr3_nt: TGCGCCAGCAGCTTGGCCACAGGGTTGAACATTCAGTACTTC
cdr3_aa: CASSLATGLNIQYF

v_call: TRBV18
clone_size: NA
cdr3_length: 13
j_call: TRBJ2-5
d_call: NA
cdr3_nt: TGTGCCAGCTCACCTGGGCTCCAAGAGACCCAGTACTTC
cdr3_aa: CASSPGLQETQYF

v_call: TRBV9
clone_size: NA
cdr3_length: 14
j_call: TRBJ2-7
d_call: NA
cdr3_nt: TGTGCCAGCAGCGTTGGGCAGGGCCTCTACGAGCAGTACTTC
cdr3_aa: CASSVGQGLYEQYF

v_call: TRBV28
clone_size: NA
cdr3_length: 13
j_call: TRBJ2-5
d_call: NA
cdr3_nt: TGTGCCAGCAGTCCCGGGTTCCAAGAGACCCAGTACTTC
cdr3_aa: CASSPGFQETQYF

v_call: TRBV5-4
clone_size: few
cdr3_length: 15
j_call: TRBJ2-5
d_call: TRBD2
cdr3_nt: TGTGCCAGCAGCTTGGTGGTAGCGGGGGAAGAGACCCAGTACTTC
cdr3_aa: CASSLVVAGEETQYF

v_call: TRBV19
clone_size: NA
cdr3_length: 13
j_call: TRBJ2-2
d_call: TRBD1
cdr3_nt: TGTGCCACCGCGGACAGGGGAACCGGGGAGCTGTTTTTT
cdr3_aa: CATADRGTGELFF

v_call: TRBV2
clone_size: NA
cdr3_length: 14
j_call: TRBJ2-7
d_call: TRBD1
cdr3_nt: TGTGCCAGCAGTGAGGACAGGGGCTACTACGAGCAGTACTTC
cdr3_aa: CASSEDRGYYEQYF

v_call: TRBV5-4
clone_size: NA
cdr3_length: 15
j_call: TRBJ2-2
d_call: TRBD1
cdr3_nt: TGTGCCAGCAGCTACCGGGACAGAAACACCGGGGAGCTGTTTTTT
cdr3_aa: CASSYRDRNTGELFF

v_call: TRBV9
clone_size: NA
cdr3_length: 16
j_call: TRBJ1-3
d_call: NA
cdr3_nt: TGTGCCAGCAGCCCCCGGGACACAAACTCTGGAAACACCATATATTTT
cdr3_aa: CASSPRDTNSGNTIYF

v_call: TRBV2
clone_size: NA
cdr3_length: 19
j_call: TRBJ2-2
d_call: TRBD1
cdr3_nt: TGTGCCACCCCGTTAATACAAGCCAGGACAGGGTTGTGGACCGGGGAGCTGTTTTTT
cdr3_aa: CATPLIQARTGLWTGELFF